This TCR beta chain was retrieved from a study of blood T cells in healthy people across ages. CDR3 length: 13 residues. Germline lookup yields CDR1 MNHEY and CDR2 SVGAGI. Regarding the study as a whole: A strong correlation between TCR beta diversity and naive T cell percentage was seen.

A single count supports this clonotype. What it binds is unknown. With a J-beta primer mix and a sample-barcoded 5' primer, a second PCR ran about 7 to 12 cycles. MiXCR was run by TCRdb on the 5' RACE reads, yielding one entry per CDR3 protein. Of 1.2 million to 1.5 million distinct CDR3 sequences in the sample, roughly 60% were seen once. The sample consisted of blood. The genes are TRBV6-5 and TRBJ2-7; no clear D gene. With the DNA end fitting TRBJ2-5 better, the J assignment may be wrong. The source of this sequence is a man between 18 and 35 years old in good health. CDR3 protein: CASNRNGWETQYF. CDR3 in DNA: TGTGCCAGCAATCGCAACGGGTGGGAGACCCAGTACTTC.